Described below is a single T cell receptor beta chain sequence and its context. Antigen unknown. TCRdb re-called the 5' RACE reads through MiXCR, storing one row per CDR3 protein. The table includes 300,000 or so distinct CDR3 sequences, roughly 9.8% detected once. J gave up 5 bases and V 1 base, and 14 bases lay outside the gene matches. Germline V gene lookup returns CDR1 SGHNT and CDR2 YYREEE (reference sequence). The CDR3 sequence is 18 residues long. The data were taken from a study of identical twins. Study conclusions and caveats: Model-predicted out-of-frame TCR alpha sharing fell below observed values in monozygotic twins.

The donors were all healthy and Caucasian. Another study also made use of these data, one on yellow fever vaccine responses in identical twins.

The chain links TRBV5-4 to TRBJ2-3; 9 bases agree with TRBD1. The TCR originated in a woman younger than 30 in good health. Sequencing input: CD8+ T cells sorted from blood. The CDR3 here is CASSLMWLDRGVLDTQYF. In DNA form, the CDR3 reads TGTGCCAGCAGCTTGATGTGGCTCGACAGGGGGGTTTTAGATACGCAGTATTTT.